The clone carrying this TCR beta chain was seen a single time. Sequencing was performed with immunoSEQ multiplex PCR; in TCRdb, only in-frame clones are kept and a portion is missing. This table holds some 190,000 clones, roughly 76% found once. From germline, CDR1 is LNHDA and CDR2 SQIVND (reference sequence). Trimming removed 7 bases at V and 4 bases at J, with 10 bases between. The CDR3 has 12 residues. This entry comes from a study of blood T cell repertoires in COVID-19. Study overall: Researchers got acute and convalescent COVID-19 samples from the United States, Italy and Spain.

The clonotype comes from a woman between 40 and 50 years old with COVID-19, enrolled during active disease. This sequence joins TRBV19 and TRBJ1-1; D remains unclear. Sequencing was done on a sample of peripheral blood. CDR3 loop: CASTIGGTEAFF. The CDR3 nucleotides are TGTGCCAGTACCATAGGAGGCACTGAAGCTTTCTTT. Supplemented by reference TRBV19 and TRBJ1-1, the full variable domain reads DGGITQSPKYLFRKEGQNVTLSCEQNLNHDAMYWYRQDPGQGLRLIYYSQIVNDFQKGDIAEGYSVSREKKESFPLTVTSAQKNPTAFYLCASTIGGTEAFFGQGTRLTVV.